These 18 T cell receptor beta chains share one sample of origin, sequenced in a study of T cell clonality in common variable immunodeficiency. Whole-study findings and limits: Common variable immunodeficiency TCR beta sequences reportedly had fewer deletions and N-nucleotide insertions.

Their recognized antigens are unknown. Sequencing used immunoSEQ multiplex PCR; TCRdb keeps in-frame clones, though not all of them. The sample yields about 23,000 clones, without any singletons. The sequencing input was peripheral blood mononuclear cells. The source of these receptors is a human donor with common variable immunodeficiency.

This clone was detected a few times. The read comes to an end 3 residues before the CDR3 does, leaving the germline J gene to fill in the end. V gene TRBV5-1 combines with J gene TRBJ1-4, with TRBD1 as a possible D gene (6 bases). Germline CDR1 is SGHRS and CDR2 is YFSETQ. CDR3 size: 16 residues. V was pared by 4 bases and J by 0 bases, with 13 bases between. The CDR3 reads CASSLTGLATNEKLFF. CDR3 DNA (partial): TGCGCCAGCAGCCTGACAGGACTTGCAACTAATGAAAAA. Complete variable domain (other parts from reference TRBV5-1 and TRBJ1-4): KAGVTQTPRYLIKTRGQQVTLSCSPISGHRSVSWYQQTPGQGLQFLFEYFSETQRNKGNFPGRFSGRQFSNSRSEMNVSTLELGDSALYLCASSLTGLATNEKLFFGSGTQLSVL.

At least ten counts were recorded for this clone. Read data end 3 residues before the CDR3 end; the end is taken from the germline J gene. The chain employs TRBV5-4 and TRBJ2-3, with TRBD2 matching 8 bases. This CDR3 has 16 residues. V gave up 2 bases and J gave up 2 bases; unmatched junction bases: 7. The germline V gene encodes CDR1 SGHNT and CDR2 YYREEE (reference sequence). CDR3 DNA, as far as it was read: TGTGCCAGCAGCTTCGGCGGCGGGGGGACCACAGATACG. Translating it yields CASSFGGGGTTDT. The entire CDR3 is CASSFGGGGTTDTQYF. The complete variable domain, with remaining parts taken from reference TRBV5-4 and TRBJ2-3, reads ETGVTQSPTHLIKTRGQQVTLRCSSQSGHNTVSWYQQALGQGPQFIFQYYREEENGRGNFPPRFSGLQFPNYSSELNVNALELDDSALYLCASSFGGGGTTDTQYFGPGTRLTVL.

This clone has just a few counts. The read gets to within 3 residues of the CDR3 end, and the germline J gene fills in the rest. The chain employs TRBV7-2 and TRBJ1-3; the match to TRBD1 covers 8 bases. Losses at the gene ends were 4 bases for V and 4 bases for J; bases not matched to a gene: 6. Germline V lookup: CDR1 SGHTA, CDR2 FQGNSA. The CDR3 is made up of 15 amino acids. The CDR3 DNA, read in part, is TGTGCCAGCAGCTCCACAGGGGGTGCAGGAAACACC. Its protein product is CASSSTGGAGNT. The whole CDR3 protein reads CASSSTGGAGNTIYF.

The sequenced part of the CDR3 DNA is TGCGCCAGCAGCCCGGGACTAGCGGTCCCGAGAGGGGAGACC. Its translation is CASSPGLAVPRGET. In full, the CDR3 is CASSPGLAVPRGETQYF. The chain joins TRBV5-1 to TRBJ2-5; 11 positions agree with TRBD2. The CDR3 end lies 3 residues beyond the end of the read and is filled in from the germline J gene. The CDR3 totals 17 residues. Per the germline V gene, CDR1 is SGHRS and CDR2 is YFSETQ. The V segment lost 4 bases and the J segment 5 bases; nucleotides outside the gene matches: 13.

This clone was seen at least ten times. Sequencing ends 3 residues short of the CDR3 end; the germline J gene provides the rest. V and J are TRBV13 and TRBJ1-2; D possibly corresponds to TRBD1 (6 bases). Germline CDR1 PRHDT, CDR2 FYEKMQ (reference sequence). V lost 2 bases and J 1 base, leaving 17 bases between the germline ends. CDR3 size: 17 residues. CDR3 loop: CASSLLLRGEINYGYTF. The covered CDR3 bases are TGTGCCAGCAGCTTACTCCTCAGGGGCGAGATTAACTATGGC.

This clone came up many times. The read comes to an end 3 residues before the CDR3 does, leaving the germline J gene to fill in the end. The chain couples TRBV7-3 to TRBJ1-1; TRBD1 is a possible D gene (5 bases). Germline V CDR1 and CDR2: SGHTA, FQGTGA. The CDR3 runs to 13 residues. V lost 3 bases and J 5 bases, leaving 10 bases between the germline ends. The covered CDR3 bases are TGTGCCAGCAGCTTTAGCAAGGGGACTGAA. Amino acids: CASSFSKGTE. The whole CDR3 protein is CASSFSKGTEAFF.

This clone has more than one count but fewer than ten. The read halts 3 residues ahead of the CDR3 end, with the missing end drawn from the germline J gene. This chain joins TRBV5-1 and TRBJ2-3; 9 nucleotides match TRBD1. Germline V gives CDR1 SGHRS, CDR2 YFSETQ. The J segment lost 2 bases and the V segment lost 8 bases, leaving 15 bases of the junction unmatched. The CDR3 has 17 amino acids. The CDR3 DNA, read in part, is TGCGCCAGTGGAATTGGACAGGGGTCGGCTTTCACAGATACG. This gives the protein CASGIGQGSAFTDT. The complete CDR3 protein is CASGIGQGSAFTDTQYF.

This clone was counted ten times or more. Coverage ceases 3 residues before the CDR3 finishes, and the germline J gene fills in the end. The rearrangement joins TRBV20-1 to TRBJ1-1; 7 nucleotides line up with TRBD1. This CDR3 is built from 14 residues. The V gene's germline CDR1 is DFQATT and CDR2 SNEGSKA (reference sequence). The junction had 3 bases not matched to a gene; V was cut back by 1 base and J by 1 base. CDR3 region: CSARGRTGNTEAFF. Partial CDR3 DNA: TGCAGTGCTAGAGGCCGGACAGGGAACACTGAA.

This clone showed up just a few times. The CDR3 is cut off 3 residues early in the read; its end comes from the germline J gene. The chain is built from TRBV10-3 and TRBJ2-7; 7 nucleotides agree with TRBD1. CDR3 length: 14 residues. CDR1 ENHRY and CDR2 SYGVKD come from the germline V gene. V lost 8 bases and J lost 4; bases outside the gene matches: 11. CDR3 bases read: TGTGCCATCCAGGGTGACAGGGATCGGTACGAG. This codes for CAIQGDRDRYE. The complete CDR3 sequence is CAIQGDRDRYEQYF.

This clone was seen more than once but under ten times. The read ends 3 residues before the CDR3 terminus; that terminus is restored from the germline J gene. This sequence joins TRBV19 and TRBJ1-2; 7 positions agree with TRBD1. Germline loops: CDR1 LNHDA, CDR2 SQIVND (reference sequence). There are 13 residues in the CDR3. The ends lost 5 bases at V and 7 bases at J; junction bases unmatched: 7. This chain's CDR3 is CASSLGTALGYTF. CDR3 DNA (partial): TGTGCCAGTAGTCTAGGGACAGCCCTTGGC.

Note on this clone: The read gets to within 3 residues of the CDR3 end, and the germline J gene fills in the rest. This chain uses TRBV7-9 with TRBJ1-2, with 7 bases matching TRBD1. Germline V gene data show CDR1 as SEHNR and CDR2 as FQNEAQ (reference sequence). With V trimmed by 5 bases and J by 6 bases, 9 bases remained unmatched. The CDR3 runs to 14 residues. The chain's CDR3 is CASSPFDREHGYTF. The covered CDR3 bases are TGTGCCAGCAGCCCTTTCGACAGGGAACATGGC.

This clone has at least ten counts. The sequenced CDR3 bases are TGTGCCAGCAGCCGGGGACAGGAAGGGAACATT. Translating gives CASSRGQEGNI. The entire CDR3 reads CASSRGQEGNIQYF. V gene TRBV5-5 combines with J gene TRBJ2-4; 8 positions match TRBD1. The CDR3 goes on 3 residues after the read ends, and that part is filled in from the germline J gene. CDR3 size: 14 residues. The V gene end was trimmed by 4 bases and the J gene end by 7 bases; junction bases not matched to a gene: 7. Germline CDR1 reads SGHKS; CDR2 reads YYEKEE (reference sequence).

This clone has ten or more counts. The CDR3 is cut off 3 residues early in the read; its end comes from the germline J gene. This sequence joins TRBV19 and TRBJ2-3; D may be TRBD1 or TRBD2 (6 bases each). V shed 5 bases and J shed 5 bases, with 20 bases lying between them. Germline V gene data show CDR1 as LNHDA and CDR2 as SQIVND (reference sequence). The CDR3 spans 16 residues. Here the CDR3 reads CASSGGGLGRGDTQYF. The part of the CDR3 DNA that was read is TGTGCCAGTAGTGGAGGGGGTCTTGGAAGGGGAGATACG.

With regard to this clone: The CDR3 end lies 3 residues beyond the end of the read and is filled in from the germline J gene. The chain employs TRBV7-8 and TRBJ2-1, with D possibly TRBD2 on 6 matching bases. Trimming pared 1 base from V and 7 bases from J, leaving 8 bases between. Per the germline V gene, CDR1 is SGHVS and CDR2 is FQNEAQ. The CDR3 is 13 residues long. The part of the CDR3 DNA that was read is TGTGCCAGCAGCTTAGTTGGGGGGAATGAG. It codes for CASSLVGGNE. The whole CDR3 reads CASSLVGGNEQFF.

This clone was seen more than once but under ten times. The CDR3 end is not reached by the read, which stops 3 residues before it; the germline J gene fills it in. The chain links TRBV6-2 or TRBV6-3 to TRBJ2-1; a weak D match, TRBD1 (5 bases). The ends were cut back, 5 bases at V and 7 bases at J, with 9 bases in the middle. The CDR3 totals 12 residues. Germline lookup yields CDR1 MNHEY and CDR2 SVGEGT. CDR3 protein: CASSPHRNEQFF. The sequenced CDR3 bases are TGTGCCAGCAGTCCGCACAGGAATGAG.

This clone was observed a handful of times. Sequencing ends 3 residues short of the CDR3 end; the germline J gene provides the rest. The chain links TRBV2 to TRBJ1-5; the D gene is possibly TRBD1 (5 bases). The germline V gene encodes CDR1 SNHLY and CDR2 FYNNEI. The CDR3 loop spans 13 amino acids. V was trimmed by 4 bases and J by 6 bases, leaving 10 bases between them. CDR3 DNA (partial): TGTGCCAGCAGTGTCAGGGAAGCTCAGCCC. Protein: CASSVREAQP. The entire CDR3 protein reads CASSVREAQPQHF.

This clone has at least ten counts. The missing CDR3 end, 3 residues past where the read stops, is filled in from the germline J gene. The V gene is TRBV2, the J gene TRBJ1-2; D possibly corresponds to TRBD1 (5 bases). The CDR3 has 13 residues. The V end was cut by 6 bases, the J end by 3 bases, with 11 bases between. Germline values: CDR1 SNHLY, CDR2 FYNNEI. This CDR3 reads CASSPRQYYGYTF. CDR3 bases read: TGTGCCAGCAGCCCTCGACAGTACTATGGC.

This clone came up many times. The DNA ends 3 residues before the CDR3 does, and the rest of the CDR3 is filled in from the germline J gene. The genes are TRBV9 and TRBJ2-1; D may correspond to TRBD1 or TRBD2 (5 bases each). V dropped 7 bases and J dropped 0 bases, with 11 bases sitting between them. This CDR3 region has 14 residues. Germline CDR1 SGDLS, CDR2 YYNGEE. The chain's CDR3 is CASSEGSSYNEQFF. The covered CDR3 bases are TGTGCCAGCTCCGAGGGGAGCTCCTACAATGAG. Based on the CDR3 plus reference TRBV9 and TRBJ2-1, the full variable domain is DSGVTQTPKHLITATGQRVTLRCSPRSGDLSVYWYQQSLDQGLQFLIQYYNGEERAKGNILERFSAQQFPDLHSELNLSSLELGDSALYFCASSEGSSYNEQFFGPGTRLTVL.